This TCR beta chain was recovered during a study of blood T cell repertoires in COVID-19. On the study more broadly: Specimens from acute and convalescent COVID-19 originated in the United States, Italy and Spain.

Source study methods: Researchers report that nucleated cell counts were estimated from reference gene primer amplification. Method: immunoSEQ multiplex PCR; TCRdb's copy keeps in-frame clones and lacks some. That table furnishes V, J and clone size, whereas the DNA furnished D and trimming. The data contain 95,000 to 120,000 clones, roughly four fifths of them singletons. Trimming removed 3 bases from V and 8 bases from J; junction bases left unmatched: 7. There are 14 residues in the CDR3. Germline V gives CDR1 LGHNA, CDR2 YSLEER. J is TRBJ1-2 and V is TRBV4-3, with 9 positions matching TRBD1. The sample comprised peripheral blood. This receptor was identified in a woman in her sixties or seventies with acute or convalescent COVID-19. The CDR3 DNA is TGCGCCAGCAGCCAGAGGGACAGGGCGAGAGGCTACACCTTC. Protein: CASSQRDRARGYTF.